This is a list of T cell receptor beta chains from one sample in a study of blood T cell repertoires in COVID-19. Libraries were prepared by immunoSEQ multiplex PCR; TCRdb keeps only in-frame clonotypes and omits some of them. The repertoire holds 200,000 or so clones, with 92% as singletons. Sequenced input: peripheral blood. Every receptor here comes from a man aged 55 to 70 with COVID-19, enrolled during active disease. Both conserved end residues are part of each CDR3. The D gene is left open where the match is weak. Where a row states a size, it is once, few, many or the class of an expanded clone; other rows omit it.

size	J	D	V	DNA	CDR3
once	TRBJ2-7	.	TRBV11-1	TGTGCCAGCAGCTTAGCCCAGTCCTCGACCTACGAGCAGTACTTC	CASSLAQSSTYEQYF
.	TRBJ1-2	TRBD1	TRBV28	TGTGCCAGCAGTGTACTACAGGGGGCGGTGGGCTACACCTTC	CASSVLQGAVGYTF
.	TRBJ1-2	.	TRBV29-1	TGCAGCGTTGACACACACAAGGGGTATGGCTACACCTTC	CSVDTHKGYGYTF
once	TRBJ2-2	TRBD2	TRBV6-5	TGTGCCAGCAGTTACGGACTAGAGTCCGGGGAGCTGTTTTTT	CASSYGLESGELFF
few	TRBJ2-2	TRBD2	TRBV19	TGTGCCAGTAGTAGTTCATGGGGCGGGGGAGGCACCGGGGAGCTGTTTTTT	CASSSSWGGGGTGELFF
.	TRBJ1-5	.	TRBV30	TGTGCCTGGAGTGGAGGGTCCAATCAGCCCCAGCATTTT	CAWSGGSNQPQHF
.	TRBJ1-5	.	TRBV28	TGTGCCACCACTTCCAGGGGAATTCAGCCCCAGCATTTT	CATTSRGIQPQHF
.	TRBJ2-7	.	TRBV29-1	TGCAGCGTTGATGCGCAGGGCAACGAGCAGTACTTC	CSVDAQGNEQYF
.	TRBJ2-3	TRBD2	TRBV28	TGTGCCAGCACCTTGGGGCTACTAGCGGCAAAGCTCTGGGATACGCAGTATTTT	CASTLGLLAAKLWDTQYF
.	TRBJ1-5	TRBD1	TRBV19	TGTGCCACCCGACAGGGGGCGGGCAATCAGCCCCAGCATTTT	CATRQGAGNQPQHF
.	TRBJ1-6	.	TRBV19	TGTGCCAGTAGTATTACGGCGGCCTATTCACCCCTCCACTTT	CASSITAAYSPLHF
.	TRBJ2-6	.	TRBV3-1/TRBV3-2	TGTGCCAGCAGCAAAGGGGGGCTAGGGGCCAACGTCCTGACTTTC	CASSKGGLGANVLTF
.	TRBJ2-1	TRBD2	TRBV18	TGTGCCAGCTCACGGGGTAGCGGGAGGACGTACAATGAGCAGTTCTTC	CASSRGSGRTYNEQFF
.	TRBJ1-1	TRBD1	TRBV5-1	TGCGCCAGCAGCTTGGAACAGGGGGCGAAATGGGCTTTCTTT	CASSLEQGAKWAFF
.	TRBJ1-2	.	TRBV3-1/TRBV3-2	TGTGCCAGCAGCCTTGGGCCCTCTTATGGCTACACCTTC	CASSLGPSYGYTF
.	TRBJ2-7	.	TRBV5-6	TGTGCCAGCAGCCTGAGCGGGTACGAGCAGTACTTC	CASSLSGYEQYF
.	TRBJ2-3	TRBD1	TRBV5-1	TGCGCCAGCAGCTTGAGGGGGCCAGCGGAGTTGGGCACAGATACGCAGTATTTT	CASSLRGPAELGTDTQYF
.	TRBJ1-4	.	TRBV15	TGTGCCACCAGCAGAGGGCTTGCGGCCCCTAATGAAAAACTGTTTTTT	CATSRGLAAPNEKLFF
.	TRBJ1-1	TRBD1	TRBV5-1	TGCGCCAGCAGCCGTCGGGACAGGGGCCCAGGGACTGAAGCTTTCTTT	CASSRRDRGPGTEAFF
.	TRBJ2-1	TRBD2	TRBV28	TGTGCCAGCACTAGCGGGGGGGAGTTGGAGCAGTTCTTC	CASTSGGELEQFF
.	TRBJ1-2	TRBD1	TRBV3-1/TRBV3-2	TGTGCCAGCAGCCCCCTGCGCAGGGGGCCCTTCGGCTACACCTTC	CASSPLRRGPFGYTF
.	TRBJ2-1	.	TRBV7-9	TGTGCCAGCAGCTTAGTAGGAGCGGGTGGGGGCAATGAGCAGTTCTTC	CASSLVGAGGGNEQFF
.	TRBJ2-1	TRBD2	TRBV7-9	TGTGCCAGCAGCTTAGTGCGGGGGGAAAACAATGAGCAGTTCTTC	CASSLVRGENNEQFF
.	TRBJ1-2	.	TRBV28	TGTGCCAGCAGTGCAGCGTATGGCTACACCTTC	CASSAAYGYTF
.	TRBJ2-3	.	TRBV29-1	TGCAGCGTTGAAAAGAGAAGCACAGATACGCAGTATTTT	CSVEKRSTDTQYF
.	TRBJ2-1	TRBD1	TRBV9	TGTGCCAGCAGCCCCTACGGGACAGGTTCCTACAATGAGCAGTTCTTC	CASSPYGTGSYNEQFF
.	TRBJ1-4	.	TRBV19	TGTGCCAGTAGTATAGGCGGATATCAGTTTTTT	CASSIGGYQFF
.	TRBJ2-1	TRBD2	TRBV9	TGTGCCAGCAGCGCCCGACGGGTAGCGGGCTCCTACAATGAGCAGTTCTTC	CASSARRVAGSYNEQFF
.	TRBJ2-2	TRBD2	TRBV28	TGTGCCAGCAGTTCCCATGTCGCTACTACTAGCGCGAACACCGGGGAGCTGTTTTTT	CASSSHVATTSANTGELFF
.	TRBJ1-6	TRBD1	TRBV5-4	TGTGCCAGCAGCGGGACAGGGACTAACGGGTCACCCCTCCACTTT	CASSGTGTNGSPLHF
.	TRBJ1-2	.	TRBV2	TGTGCCAGCAGTCCCGGGGGGGGGAGTGGTGGCTACACCTTC	CASSPGGGSGGYTF
.	TRBJ1-4	.	TRBV12-3/TRBV12-4	TGTGCCAGCAGTTTCGGGGGTAATGAAAAACTGTTTTTT	CASSFGGNEKLFF
.	TRBJ2-7	.	TRBV7-2	TGTGCCAGCGGAGCCCAGCCTAACTCCTACGAGCAGTACTTC	CASGAQPNSYEQYF
.	TRBJ2-2	TRBD1	TRBV6-5	TGTGCCAGCAGCCGATCAGGGGGCAGCACCGGGGAGCTGTTTTTT	CASSRSGGSTGELFF
.	TRBJ1-2	.	TRBV28	TGTGCCAGCAGTCCAAGGCGTTTTAGCTACGGCTACACCTTC	CASSPRRFSYGYTF
.	TRBJ2-5	TRBD1	TRBV4-2	TGTGCCAGCAGCCAACAGACAGGGAAGGACGAGACCCAGTACTTC	CASSQQTGKDETQYF
.	TRBJ2-7	TRBD1	TRBV5-1	TGCGCCAGCAGCTTCCGGGACAGCAGCTCCTACGAGCAGTACTTC	CASSFRDSSSYEQYF
.	TRBJ2-1	.	TRBV12-3/TRBV12-4	TGTGCCAGCAGTCTTGGGACACGCTTTGAGCAGTTCTTC	CASSLGTRFEQFF
.	TRBJ1-2	.	TRBV10-3	TGTGCCCTCCGTGGGACGGAGGTCGGCTACACCTTC	CALRGTEVGYTF
.	TRBJ2-7	.	TRBV5-4	TGTGCCAGCAGCCCCCCAGGAAACTCCTACGAGCAGTACTTC	CASSPPGNSYEQYF
.	TRBJ2-5	.	TRBV29-1	TGCAGAGGTGGCGGAACCACACAAGAGACCCAGTACTTC	CRGGGTTQETQYF
.	TRBJ2-2	.	TRBV6-5	TGTGCCAGCAGTTACGGTTTCGAGCGGCACACCGGGGAGCTGTTTTTT	CASSYGFERHTGELFF